These T cell receptor beta chains were read from a single sample in a study of breast tumors, draining lymph nodes, adjacent tissues. MiXCR was run by TCRdb on the multiplex PCR reads, yielding one entry per CDR3 protein. The sample lists about 130,000 distinct CDR3 sequences, over 20% occurring once. Sequenced: axillary lymph node tissue. Source of these receptors: a female donor with breast cancer. Some clones in this sample may be carry-over from other donors' samples. The CDR3 runs from the conserved cysteine through the conserved F or W. The D gene is left open where the match is weak. Clone size appears in some rows only: once, few, many, or a class for an expanded clone.

j_gene	len	v_gene	d_gene	abundance	CDR3aa	CDR3nt
TRBJ2-1	16	TRBV20-1	TRBD2	many	CSARRLAGVSYNEQFF	TGCAGTGCTAGGAGGCTAGCGGGAGTCTCCTACAATGAGCAGTTCTTC
TRBJ1-5	14	TRBV6-6	TRBD1	many	CASSQGALNQPQHF	TGTGCCAGCAGTCAGGGGGCTCTCAATCAGCCCCAGCATTTT
TRBJ1-6	15	TRBV15	TRBD1	NA	CATSSLTGANSPLHF	TGTGCCACCAGCAGCTTGACAGGGGCGAATTCACCCCTCCACTTT
TRBJ2-7	14	TRBV28	NA	many	CASSLYRAYYEQYF	TGTGCCAGCAGCCTCTACCGGGCCTACTACGAGCAGTACTTC
TRBJ2-1	15	TRBV5-1	TRBD1	many	CASSLGTGTHGEQFF	TGCGCCAGCAGCTTGGGGACAGGGACCCATGGTGAGCAGTTCTTC
TRBJ2-1	14	TRBV2	TRBD1	many	CASRRTGSYNEQFF	TGTGCCAGCAGACGGACAGGATCGTACAATGAGCAGTTCTTC
TRBJ2-1	14	TRBV29-1	TRBD1	many	CSVTPGQGKNEQFF	TGCAGCGTAACACCCGGACAGGGCAAGAATGAGCAGTTCTTC
TRBJ1-1	11	TRBV20-1	NA	NA	CSAFRTTEAFF	TGCAGTGCCTTCCGGACAACTGAAGCTTTCTTT
TRBJ2-1	16	TRBV10-3	TRBD2	many	CAISLRTSGRGNEQFF	TGTGCCATCAGCTTAAGGACTAGCGGGAGGGGCAATGAGCAGTTCTTC
TRBJ2-5	15	TRBV7-6	NA	many	CASSWTGTPQETQYF	TGTGCCAGCAGCTGGACTGGGACACCCCAAGAGACCCAGTACTTC
TRBJ2-1	14	TRBV5-1	NA	once	CASSLVGMGNEQLF	NA
TRBJ2-1	13	TRBV20-1	TRBD2	once	CSANSGRTYEQFF	TGCAGTGCTAATAGCGGGAGAACCTATGAGCAGTTCTTC
TRBJ2-7	15	TRBV5-8	NA	many	CASSLAPDGRYEQYF	TGTGCCAGCAGCTTGGCCCCGGACGGACGCTACGAGCAGTACTTC
TRBJ2-7	14	TRBV7-9	TRBD2	many	CASSSTSGSYEQYF	TGTGCCAGCAGCTCCACTAGCGGGAGCTACGAGCAGTACTTC
TRBJ2-7	12	TRBV28	NA	few	CASSLSNYEQYF	TGTGCCAGCAGTTTATCTAACTACGAGCAGTACTTC
TRBJ2-1	17	TRBV9	TRBD2	many	CASSLFREAGSYNEQFF	TGTGCCAGCAGCCTTTTCCGGGAGGCAGGTTCCTACAATGAGCAGTTCTTC
TRBJ1-6	13	TRBV5-1	NA	many	CASKYSENSPLHF	TGCGCCAGCAAATACAGCGAGAATTCACCCCTCCACTTT
TRBJ2-5	15	TRBV11-2	NA	many	CASSLMTSDQETQYF	TGTGCCAGCAGCCTAATGACATCCGACCAAGAGACCCAGTACTTC
TRBJ1-3	12	TRBV7-9	NA	many	CASSLQGNTIYF	TGTGCCAGCAGCCTCCAGGGAAACACCATATATTTT
TRBJ1-4	14	TRBV2	TRBD1	many	CASSETGGGEKLFF	TGTGCCAGCAGTGAAACAGGGGGCGGTGAAAAACTGTTTTTT
TRBJ2-4	15	TRBV6-6	TRBD2	few	CASSYERGSKNIQYF	TGTGCCAGCAGTTACGAGCGGGGGTCCAAAAACATTCAGTACTTC
TRBJ2-7	12	TRBV2	TRBD1	many	CASGDRIYEQYF	TGTGCCAGTGGGGACAGGATCTACGAGCAGTACTTC
TRBJ2-1	15	TRBV11-2	NA	many	CASSFLGSPYNEQFF	TGTGCCAGCAGCTTTCTTGGGAGCCCCTACAATGAGCAGTTCTTC
TRBJ2-5	12	TRBV6-1	NA	once	CASRGLEETQYF	TGTGCCAGCAGGGGACTGGAAGAGACCCAGTACTTC
TRBJ1-6	14	TRBV12-3/TRBV12-4	TRBD1	many	CASGQGARNSPLHF	TGTGCCAGCGGCCAGGGGGCGCGCAATTCACCCCTCCACTTT
TRBJ2-1	16	TRBV12-3/TRBV12-4	NA	many	CASSFAKGGSYNEQFF	TGTGCCAGCAGTTTTGCTAAGGGGGGGAGCTACAATGAGCAGTTCTTC
TRBJ1-5	15	TRBV6-1	NA	few	CASSEVRGRNQPQHF	TGTGCCAGCAGTGAGGTTCGGGGGCGCAATCAGCCCCAGCATTTT
TRBJ2-7	16	TRBV6-1	TRBD2	many	CASSDVTSGYSYEQYF	TGTGCCAGCAGTGACGTGACTAGCGGTTATTCCTACGAGCAGTACTTC
TRBJ2-7	14	TRBV6-1	TRBD2	many	CASRSGRGMYEQYF	TGTGCCAGCAGGAGCGGGAGAGGAATGTACGAGCAGTACTTC
TRBJ2-7	14	TRBV6-5	NA	many	CASSYSGLAYEQYF	TGTGCCAGCAGTTACTCCGGTCTAGCCTACGAGCAGTACTTC
TRBJ1-1	13	TRBV5-5	NA	NA	CASSLERSTRAFF	TGTGCCAGCAGCTTGGAGAGATCTACGCGGGCTTTCTTT
TRBJ2-3	18	TRBV5-4	TRBD1	many	CASRTGGRGIVGTDTQYF	TGTGCCAGCAGAACTGGGGGCAGGGGGATCGTTGGCACAGATACGCAGTATTTT